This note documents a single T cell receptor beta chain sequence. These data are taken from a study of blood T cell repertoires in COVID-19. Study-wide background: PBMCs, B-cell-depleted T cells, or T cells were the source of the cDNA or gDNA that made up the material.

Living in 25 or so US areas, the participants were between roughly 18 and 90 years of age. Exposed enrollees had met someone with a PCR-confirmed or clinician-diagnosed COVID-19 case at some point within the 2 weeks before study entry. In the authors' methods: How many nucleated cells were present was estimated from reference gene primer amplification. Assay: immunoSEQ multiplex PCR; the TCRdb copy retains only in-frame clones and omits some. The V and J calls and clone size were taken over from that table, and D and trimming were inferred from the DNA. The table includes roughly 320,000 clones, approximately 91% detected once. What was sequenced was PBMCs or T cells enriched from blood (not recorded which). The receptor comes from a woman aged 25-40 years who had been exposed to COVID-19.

The CDR3 loop reads CASSYSDRPYNSPLHF. CDR3 nucleotide sequence: TGTGCCAGCAGTTACTCGGACAGGCCTTATAATTCACCCCTCCACTTT. The gene calls are TRBV6-5 and TRBJ1-6; 7 nucleotides line up with TRBD1. The V gene's germline CDR1 is MNHEY and CDR2 SVGAGI. V lost 0 bases and J lost 4; bases outside the gene matches: 3. The CDR3 is made up of 16 amino acids.